One and the same sample provided the 16 T cell receptor beta chains below, sequenced in a study of metastatic and nonmetastatic thyroid tumors. All patients were treatment-naive before thyroid surgery. TCRdb reprocessed the PCR reads using MiXCR. The sample yields 9,000 to 15,000 clones, around a third seen once. Sequencing was done on a sample of tumor tissue. All receptors derive from a female donor with papillary thyroid cancer or a benign thyroid nodule (not recorded which). Some clones in this sample may be carry-over from other donors' samples.

In regard to this clone: Distinct nucleotide sequences in the sample also encode this CDR3. This chain connects TRBV25-1 to TRBJ1-1; TRBD1 agrees at 7 bases. J lost 5 bases, V lost 5 bases, and 8 bases had no gene match. The CDR3 contains 14 residues. Germline lookup yields CDR1 MGHDK and CDR2 SYGVNS. The CDR3 coding sequence is TGTGCCAGCAGTAGACAGGGACGGGGGACTGAAGCTTTCTTT. Protein: CASSRQGRGTEAFF.

This clone was detected once. The chain joins TRBV5-5 to TRBJ2-7, with TRBD1 matching 8 bases. The V gene's germline CDR1 is SGHKS and CDR2 YYEKEE (reference sequence). With 3 bases clipped from V and 2 bases from J, the junction kept 7 bases outside the gene matches. The CDR3 has 15 amino acids. The CDR3 DNA reads TGTGCCAGCAGCTCGAGGACAGGGTCCGCCTACGAGCAGTACTTC. Translating it yields CASSSRTGSAYEQYF.

By frequency in the sample, this clone is medium-sized. The chain combines TRBV6-1 with TRBJ1-2; D remains ambiguous. The V end was cut by 5 bases, the J end by 3 bases, with 10 bases between. The length of the CDR3 is 13 residues. Germline V lookup: CDR1 MNHNS, CDR2 SASEGT. CDR3 DNA sequence: TGTGCCAGCAGTTTGCAGGAAGACTATGGCTACACCTTC. It codes for CASSLQEDYGYTF.

In the case of this clone: At one boundary the junction diverges from the germline segment, which might be a read error. The chain carries TRBV20-1 and TRBJ2-7; TRBD2 is a possible D gene (6 bases). This CDR3 is built from 15 residues. From germline, CDR1 is DFQATT and CDR2 SNEGSKA (reference sequence). This CDR3 is CSARGAAGGLYEHYF. Written as DNA, the CDR3 is TGCAGTGCTAGAGGTGCAGCGGGCGGCCTTTACGAGCATTACTTC.

The sample holds many counts of this clone. The DNA for the CDR3 is TGTGCCAGCAGCTTCGGGGGACCAAATGAAAAACTGTTTTTT. Translation: CASSFGGPNEKLFF. This chain connects TRBV5-5 to TRBJ1-4, with a possible D match to TRBD1 (5 bases). The CDR3 contains 14 residues. CDR1 SGHKS and CDR2 YYEKEE come from the germline V gene (reference sequence). V was shortened by 2 bases and J by 5 bases, with 10 bases between the two germline ends.

This clone is medium-sized in the sample. The chain combines TRBV12-5 with TRBJ1-4, with D perhaps TRBD1 (5 bases). The CDR3 has 13 amino acids. V was pared by 6 bases and J by 10 bases, with 15 bases between. Germline CDR1 reads LGHNT; CDR2 reads FRNRAP. The CDR3 nucleotides read TGTGCTAGTGGACGGGACCTCGGGGGAAAACTGTTTTTT. Amino acid sequence: CASGRDLGGKLFF.

This clone ranks as medium-sized. The chain links TRBV18 to TRBJ2-7, with TRBD1 matching 9 bases. The CDR3 has 14 residues. The V segment lost 2 bases and the J segment 4 bases; nucleotides outside the gene matches: 3. Germline V gene data show CDR1 as KGHSH and CDR2 as LQKENI. DNA of the CDR3: TGTGCCAGCTCACCAAGACAGGGGGTATACGAGCAGTACTTC. Its translation: CASSPRQGVYEQYF.

This clone was recorded a few times. The chain is built from TRBV28 and TRBJ2-7; 7 bases line up with TRBD1. CDR3 length equals 15 residues. CDR1 and CDR2 from the germline V gene are MDHEN and SYDVKM. The ends lost 3 bases at V and 0 bases at J; junction bases unmatched: 5. Here the CDR3 reads CASSFTDRDSYEQYF. The CDR3 coding sequence is TGTGCCAGCAGTTTTACCGACAGGGACTCCTACGAGCAGTACTTC.

This clone turned up a few times. An end of the junction does not agree with germline; a read error may underlie this. Here the CDR3 reads CASILEGYEQYF. CDR3 nucleotide sequence: TGTGCCAGCATCTTAGAGGGCTACGAGCAGTACTTC. This chain connects TRBV7-2 to TRBJ2-7; D might be TRBD2 (5 bases). The length of the CDR3 is 12 residues. CDR1 is SGHTA and CDR2 is FQGNSA in the germline V gene.

A few counts support this clone. The rearrangement uses TRBV24-1 and TRBJ1-5, with unresolved D. The V end was cut by 8 bases, the J end by 4 bases, with 11 bases between. The CDR3 is 13 amino acids. Germline V gene lookup returns CDR1 KGHDR and CDR2 SFDVKD. CDR3 amino acids: CATTWTRNQPQHF. CDR3 nucleotides: TGTGCCACCACCTGGACCCGAAATCAGCCCCAGCATTTT.

This clone was observed once. The V and J genes are TRBV20-1 and TRBJ2-7; 9 nucleotides align to TRBD2. Germline CDR1 is DFQATT and CDR2 is SNEGSKA (reference sequence). The CDR3 length is 14 residues. With V trimmed by 8 bases and J by 4 bases, 12 bases remained unmatched. In DNA, the CDR3 is TGCAGTCACGCATCTCTAGCGGGATTGTACGAGCAGTACTTC. Translating it yields CSHASLAGLYEQYF.

The V gene is TRBV5-1, the J gene TRBJ1-1; 8 bases line up with TRBD1. The germline V gene has CDR1 SGHRS and CDR2 YFSETQ. The ends lost 4 bases at V and 7 bases at J; junction bases unmatched: 18. This CDR3 spans 17 amino acids. CDR3 region: CASSPGTGSEFGVEAFF. The CDR3 DNA follows: TGCGCCAGCAGCCCGGGGACAGGCTCCGAATTCGGGGTTGAAGCTTTCTTT.

Concerning this clone itself: A read error may produce the germline difference seen at one junction end. The DNA of the CDR3 is TGTGCCAGCATCCTACAGGGTTACTACAATGATCAGTTCTTC. Residues: CASILQGYYNDQFF. V gene TRBV28 combines with J gene TRBJ2-1; D may be TRBD1 (6 bases). Germline CDR1 reads MDHEN; CDR2 reads SYDVKM. The CDR3 covers 14 residues.

V usage is TRBV20-1 and J usage is TRBJ2-7; the D gene is possibly TRBD1 (6 bases). The V and J ends lost 4 bases and 3 bases respectively, with 13 bases between them. This CDR3 spans 13 amino acids. CDR1 is DFQATT and CDR2 is SNEGSKA in the germline V gene (reference sequence). The CDR3, as DNA: TGCAGTGCTATGCGGACAGTGAACTACGAGCAGTACTTC. Translating it yields CSAMRTVNYEQYF.

The V gene is TRBV4-2, the J gene TRBJ1-2; D is undetermined. The V and J ends lost 2 bases and 8 bases respectively, with 15 bases between them. Germline V gene data show CDR1 as LGHNA and CDR2 as YNFKEQ. This CDR3 is 14 amino acids long. The CDR3 DNA is TGTGCCAGCAGCCAAAGAGAAGGTGAGAAGGGCTACACCTTC. Amino acid sequence: CASSQREGEKGYTF.

Relative to its sample, this clone is medium-sized (0.01 to 0.1%). J is TRBJ2-7 and V is TRBV6-1, with 9 bases fitting TRBD1. With 4 bases clipped from V and 6 bases from J, the junction kept 13 bases outside the gene matches. This CDR3 comprises 16 residues. Per germline, CDR1 MNHNS and CDR2 SASEGT. The CDR3 DNA sequence: TGTGCCAGCAGTGCAGTCTCCGGGACAGGGAGGGCCGAGCAGTACTTC. As protein: CASSAVSGTGRAEQYF.